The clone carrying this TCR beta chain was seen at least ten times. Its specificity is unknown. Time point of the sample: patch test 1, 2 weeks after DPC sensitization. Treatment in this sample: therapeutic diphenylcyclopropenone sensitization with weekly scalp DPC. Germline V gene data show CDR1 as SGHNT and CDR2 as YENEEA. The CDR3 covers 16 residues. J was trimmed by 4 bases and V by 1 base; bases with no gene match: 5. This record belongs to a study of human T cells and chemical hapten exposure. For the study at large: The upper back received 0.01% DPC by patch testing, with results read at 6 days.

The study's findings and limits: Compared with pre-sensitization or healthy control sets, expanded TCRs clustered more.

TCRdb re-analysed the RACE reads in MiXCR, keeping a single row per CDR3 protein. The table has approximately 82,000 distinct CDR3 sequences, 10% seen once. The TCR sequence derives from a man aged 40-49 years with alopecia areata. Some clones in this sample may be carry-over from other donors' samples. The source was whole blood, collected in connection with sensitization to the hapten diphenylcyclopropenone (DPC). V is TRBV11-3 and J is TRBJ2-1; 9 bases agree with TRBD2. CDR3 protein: CASSLGDSGSYNEQFF. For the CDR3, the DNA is TGTGCCAGCAGCTTAGGGGATAGCGGGAGTTACAATGAGCAGTTCTTC. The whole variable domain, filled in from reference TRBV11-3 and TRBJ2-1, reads EAGVVQSPRYKIIEKKQPVAFWCNPISGHNTLYWYLQNLGQGPELLIRYENEEAVDDSQLPKDRFSAERLKGVDSTLKIQPAELGDSAVYLCASSLGDSGSYNEQFFGPGTRLTVL.